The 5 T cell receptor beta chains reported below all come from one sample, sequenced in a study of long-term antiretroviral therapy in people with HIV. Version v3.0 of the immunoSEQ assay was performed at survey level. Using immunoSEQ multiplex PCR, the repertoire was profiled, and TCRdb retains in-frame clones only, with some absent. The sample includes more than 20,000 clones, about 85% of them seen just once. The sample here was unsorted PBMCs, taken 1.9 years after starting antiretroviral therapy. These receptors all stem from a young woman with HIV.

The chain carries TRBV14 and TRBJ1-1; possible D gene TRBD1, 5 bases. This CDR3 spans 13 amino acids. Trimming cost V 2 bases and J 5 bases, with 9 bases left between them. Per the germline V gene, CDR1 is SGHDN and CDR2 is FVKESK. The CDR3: CASSQSGGTEAFF. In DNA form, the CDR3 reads TGTGCCAGCAGCCAAAGTGGGGGGACTGAAGCTTTCTTT.

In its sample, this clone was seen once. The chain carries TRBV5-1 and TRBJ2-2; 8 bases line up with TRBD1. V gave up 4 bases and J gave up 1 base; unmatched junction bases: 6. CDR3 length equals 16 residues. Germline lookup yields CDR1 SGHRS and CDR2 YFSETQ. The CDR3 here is CASSETGTGNTGELFF. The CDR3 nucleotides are TGCGCCAGCAGCGAAACCGGGACAGGGAACACCGGGGAGCTGTTTTTT.

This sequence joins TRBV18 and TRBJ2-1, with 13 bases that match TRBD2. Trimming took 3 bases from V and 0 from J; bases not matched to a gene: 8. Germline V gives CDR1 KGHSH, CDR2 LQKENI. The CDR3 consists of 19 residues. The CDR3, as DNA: TGTGCCAGCTCACCCAGGACTAGCGGGGGATCCCACTCCTACAATGAGCAGTTCTTC. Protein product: CASSPRTSGGSHSYNEQFF.

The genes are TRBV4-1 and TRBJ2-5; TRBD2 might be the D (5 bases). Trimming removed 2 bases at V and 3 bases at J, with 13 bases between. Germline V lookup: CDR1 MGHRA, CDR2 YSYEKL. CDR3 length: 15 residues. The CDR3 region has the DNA TGCGCCAGCAGCCAATCAGGACTGCTGAAAGAGACCCAGTACTTC. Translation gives CASSQSGLLKETQYF.

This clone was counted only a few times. The CDR3 sequence: CASSAASGGSDTQYF. The DNA for the CDR3 is TGTGCCAGCAGTGCCGCTAGCGGGGGTTCAGATACGCAGTATTTT. The gene calls are TRBV6-4 and TRBJ2-3; 10 bases are shared with TRBD2. J lost 4 bases, V lost 4 bases, and 5 bases had no gene match. This CDR3 comprises 15 residues. Germline V CDR1 and CDR2: MRHNA, SNTAGT.